A single sample gave rise to the 27 T cell receptor beta chains below, sequenced in a study of blood T cell repertoires in COVID-19 (dated by TCRdb to the early 2020s). The library was produced with the immunoSEQ multiplex PCR assay. TCRdb carries this immuneACCESS record with in-frame sequences only. Its versions omit some clonotypes, under half of them owing to an unresolved V gene in the studies checked, with the rest unexplained. Counted in this sample were under 200,000 clones; 87% of them appeared once. The ten largest clones capture approximately 3.3% of the sample. Sequencing was done on a sample of peripheral blood. These receptors were taken from a man aged 18-30 years with active or convalescent COVID-19.

The chain recombines TRBV6-1 with TRBJ2-2, with a weak D call TRBD1 (6 bases). The CDR3 spans 18 residues. V was trimmed by 2 bases and J by 0 bases, leaving 16 bases between them. Germline values: CDR1 MNHNS, CDR2 SASEGT. The DNA of the CDR3 is TGTGCCAGCAGTGAAAGGTCGACAGGAGTCGCGAACACCGGGGAGCTGTTTTTT. Its protein product is CASSERSTGVANTGELFF.

This chain connects TRBV9 to TRBJ2-7; D gene uncertain. In germline, CDR1 is SGDLS, CDR2 YYNGEE. There are 15 residues in the CDR3. Trimming removed 0 bases from V and 3 bases from J, with 13 bases in between. In DNA form, the CDR3 reads TGTGCCAGCAGCGTAGGGTACGGGTCTGGCTACGAGCAGTACTTC. Its protein product is CASSVGYGSGYEQYF.

J is TRBJ1-2 and V is TRBV6-6; D is undetermined. Trimming left V 2 bases short and J 4 bases short, with 11 bases between. This CDR3 spans 14 amino acids. Germline V gene sequence: CDR1 MNHNY, CDR2 SVGAGI (reference sequence). This CDR3 is CASSYDRGFYGYTF. Written as DNA, the CDR3 is TGTGCCAGCAGTTACGACCGGGGTTTCTATGGCTACACCTTC.

The J gene is TRBJ1-1, the V gene TRBV6-5; TRBD1 matches 9 bases. V was clipped by 8 bases and J by 5 bases; unmatched bases: 9. The germline gives CDR1 MNHEY, CDR2 SVGAGI. The CDR3 contains 14 residues. CDR3 DNA: TGTGCCAGCGGGACAGGGAAATTAGGAACTGAAGCTTTCTTT. Encoded protein: CASGTGKLGTEAFF.

The genes are TRBV24-1 and TRBJ1-5; D gene unclear. V lost 3 bases and J lost 2, with 7 bases in between. The germline CDR1 and CDR2 sequences are KGHDR and SFDVKD. The CDR3 spans 14 residues. In DNA form, the CDR3 reads TGTGCCACCAGTGATCCGGGTGGCAATCAGCCCCAGCATTTT. Translation gives CATSDPGGNQPQHF.

This chain joins TRBV5-1 and TRBJ2-1, with TRBD1 identical over 9 bases. CDR1 and CDR2 (germline): SGHRS, YFSETQ. This CDR3 spans 14 amino acids. V lost 4 bases, J lost 6 bases, and 5 bases stayed unmatched. CDR3 amino acids: CASSIMDRGNEQFF. DNA of the CDR3: TGCGCCAGCAGCATTATGGACAGGGGCAATGAGCAGTTCTTC.

This sequence joins TRBV5-5 and TRBJ1-2, with unresolved D. Trimming took 2 bases from V and 13 from J, leaving 24 bases between them. CDR3 size: 15 residues. Germline-derived CDR1 and CDR2 are SGHKS and YYEKEE (reference sequence). Written as DNA, the CDR3 is TGTGCCAGCAGCTTTTTTGAAAGTGGACTAGAGTTACGCACCTTC. This codes for CASSFFESGLELRTF.

The chain joins TRBV28 to TRBJ2-6, with D possibly TRBD1 on 5 matching bases. CDR3 length: 15 residues. The V and J ends lost 4 bases and 4 bases respectively, with 11 bases between them. CDR1 and CDR2 from the germline V gene are MDHEN and SYDVKM. The CDR3 region is CASSSLSGGANVLTF. The CDR3 region has the DNA TGTGCCAGCAGTTCCCTGTCAGGGGGGGCCAACGTCCTGACTTTC.

The rearrangement links TRBV7-9 to TRBJ1-1; 8 bases match TRBD1. The CDR3 extends over 16 amino acids. Germline loops: CDR1 SEHNR, CDR2 FQNEAQ (reference sequence). V dropped 5 bases and J dropped 3; count of bases not matched to a gene: 11. In nucleotides, the CDR3 is TGTGCCAGCAGCCGTGGGACAGGAATAACTCACACTGAAGCTTTCTTT. It is translated as CASSRGTGITHTEAFF.

The chain links TRBV7-9 to TRBJ2-1; 7 bases agree with TRBD1. Germline V gene sequence: CDR1 SEHNR, CDR2 FQNEAQ (reference sequence). The CDR3 loop spans 14 amino acids. The V gene end was trimmed by 5 bases and the J gene end by 4 bases; junction bases not matched to a gene: 5. CDR3 DNA: TGTGCCAGCAGCCCTGGGGGACAGTACAATGAGCAGTTCTTC. Its translation: CASSPGGQYNEQFF.

The gene calls are TRBV28 and TRBJ1-3, with D hard to call. The length of the CDR3 is 16 residues. Trimming removed 1 base from V and 0 bases from J, with 10 bases in between. Germline assignment: CDR1 MDHEN and CDR2 SYDVKM. In DNA, the CDR3 is TGTGCCAGCAGTTTATCTGCAGGCTCCTCTGGAAACACCATATATTTT. It translates to CASSLSAGSSGNTIYF.

The chain joins TRBV4-2 to TRBJ2-1; 10 bases agree with TRBD2. In germline, CDR1 is LGHNA, CDR2 YNFKEQ. The V segment lost 4 bases and the J segment 5 bases; nucleotides outside the gene matches: 5. The CDR3 runs to 15 residues. The CDR3 region is CASSRRLAGDNEQFF. For the CDR3, the DNA is TGTGCCAGCAGCCGCCGACTAGCGGGTGACAATGAGCAGTTCTTC.

This rearrangement joins TRBV15 to TRBJ1-2; TRBD1 matches 8 bases. The CDR3 extends over 17 amino acids. The junction had 13 bases not matched to a gene; V was cut back by 0 bases and J by 7 bases. The germline V gene encodes CDR1 LNHNV and CDR2 YYDKDF (reference sequence). The CDR3 coding sequence is TGTGCCACCAGCAGAGATCTGGCCAGGGGGCAATTGAGTGGCTACACCTTC. Protein product: CATSRDLARGQLSGYTF.

The CDR3 region has the DNA TGTGCCAGCAGTGGAAAGGGGGCCTTCTACAATGAGCAGTTCTTC. It is translated as CASSGKGAFYNEQFF. V gene TRBV6-6 combines with J gene TRBJ2-1; 7 nucleotides agree with TRBD1. Germline CDR1 is MNHNY and CDR2 is SVGAGI (reference sequence). The CDR3 spans 15 residues. With V trimmed by 5 bases and J by 3 bases, 7 bases remained unmatched.

The chain has TRBV5-4 and TRBJ1-1; D is uncertain. Trimming removed 0 bases from V and 5 bases from J, with 8 bases in between. CDR1 and CDR2 (germline): SGHNT, YYREEE (reference sequence). This CDR3 contains 13 residues. The CDR3 region has the DNA TGTGCCAGCAGCTTGGATCGGTGGACTGAAGCTTTCTTT. Encoded protein: CASSLDRWTEAFF.

The sample holds one count of this clone. The chain joins TRBV6-5 to TRBJ2-1; the D gene is possibly TRBD1 (5 bases). Trimming pared 2 bases from V and 3 bases from J, leaving 11 bases between. The CDR3 extends over 15 amino acids. Per the germline V gene, CDR1 is MNHEY and CDR2 is SVGAGI. For the CDR3, the DNA is TGTGCCAGCAGTTACGCAGGGTCGGACTACAATGAGCAGTTCTTC. Protein: CASSYAGSDYNEQFF.

V gene TRBV4-1 combines with J gene TRBJ1-1, with no clear D. The length of the CDR3 is 14 residues. CDR1 is MGHRA, CDR2 YSYEKL, per germline. V was clipped by 3 bases and J by 3 bases, with 11 bases between them. CDR3 sequence: CASSHRSPYTEAFF. CDR3 coding DNA: TGCGCCAGCAGCCATCGGTCCCCATACACTGAAGCTTTCTTT.

The rearrangement links TRBV25-1 to TRBJ2-7, with D possibly being TRBD1 (5 bases). Trimming removed 5 bases from V and 4 bases from J, with 12 bases in between. This CDR3 has 13 residues. Germline CDR1 and CDR2: MGHDK and SYGVNS. In DNA form, the CDR3 reads TGTGCCAGCAGTTCCCAGGGTAAATACGAGCAGTACGTC. Its translation: CASSSQGKYEQYV.

The chain combines TRBV18 with TRBJ2-5; TRBD1 agrees at 9 bases. The germline V gene encodes CDR1 KGHSH and CDR2 LQKENI. The CDR3 is 16 amino acids. Trimming cost V 3 bases and J 3 bases; bases outside gene matches: 8. The CDR3 sequence: CASSPFRTGDEETQYF. The CDR3 DNA follows: TGTGCCAGCTCACCTTTTAGGACAGGGGATGAAGAGACCCAGTACTTC.

This clone has only a few counts. The chain couples TRBV27 to TRBJ2-1; possibly TRBD1 for D (6 bases). The CDR3 consists of 15 residues. Per germline, CDR1 MNHEY and CDR2 SMNVEV (reference sequence). V was clipped by 1 base and J by 4 bases, with 11 bases between them. Here the CDR3 reads CASSLFVGGYNEQFF. DNA of the CDR3: TGTGCCAGCAGTTTATTTGTAGGGGGATACAATGAGCAGTTCTTC.

This clone was picked up a small number of times. One end of the junction is discordant with germline, which a read error may explain. The chain carries TRBV7-9 and TRBJ2-1; TRBD2 is a possible D gene (6 bases). Germline V lookup: CDR1 SEHNR, CDR2 FQNEAQ (reference sequence). The CDR3 consists of 14 residues. DNA for the CDR3: TGTGCCAGCAACTTACCTTGGGGGGACAATGAGCAGTTCTTC. Translating it yields CASNLPWGDNEQFF.

V usage is TRBV6-5 and J usage is TRBJ2-5, with TRBD1 as a possible D gene (7 bases). Per the germline V gene, CDR1 is MNHEY and CDR2 is SVGAGI. The CDR3 covers 14 residues. V was cut by 10 bases and J by 2 bases, with 17 bases left in between. CDR3 sequence: CATRTTGTQETQYF. The CDR3 coding sequence is TGTGCCACCAGAACGACAGGGACTCAAGAGACCCAGTACTTC.

The V gene is TRBV10-1, the J gene TRBJ1-4; D is perhaps TRBD1 (6 bases). Germline lookup yields CDR1 WNHNN and CDR2 SYGVQD (reference sequence). The CDR3 covers 17 residues. V was clipped by 3 bases and J by 7 bases, with 21 bases between them. For the CDR3, the DNA is TGCGCCAGCAGTGACGAGACAGGAGAAGCTTGGGGTGAAAAACTGTTTTTT. This gives the protein CASSDETGEAWGEKLFF.

The chain links TRBV24-1 to TRBJ2-6; D possibly corresponds to TRBD1 (6 bases). V lost 3 bases to trimming and J lost 3 bases, with 11 bases between them. The germline CDR1 and CDR2 sequences are KGHDR and SFDVKD. This CDR3 spans 16 amino acids. CDR3 amino acids: CATSDTGSFGANVLTF. In DNA, the CDR3 is TGTGCCACCAGTGATACAGGGAGCTTTGGGGCCAACGTCCTGACTTTC.

The chain has TRBV5-1 and TRBJ1-4, with 11 bases fitting TRBD1. V trimming: 3 bases; J trimming: 7 bases; junction bases outside the gene matches: 2. The CDR3 runs 14 residues. Germline CDR1 reads SGHRS; CDR2 reads YFSETQ. DNA for the CDR3: TGCGCCAGCAGCTACGGGACAGGGGGTGAAAAACTGTTTTTT. Protein: CASSYGTGGEKLFF.

Only one count was recorded for this clone. CDR3 protein: CASSRGTSGAFLAKNIQYF. In DNA, the CDR3 is TGCGCCAGCAGCCGCGGGACTAGCGGGGCATTCCTAGCCAAAAACATTCAGTACTTC. The genes are TRBV4-1 and TRBJ2-4; the match to TRBD2 covers 13 bases. Trimming took 4 bases from V and 0 from J; bases not matched to a gene: 9. This CDR3 is 19 amino acids long. CDR1 is MGHRA and CDR2 is YSYEKL in the germline V gene.

This chain connects TRBV5-1 to TRBJ2-7; D is ambiguous. Per the germline V gene, CDR1 is SGHRS and CDR2 is YFSETQ. V was trimmed by 2 bases and J by 0 bases, leaving 9 bases between them. The CDR3 is 14 residues long. In nucleotides, the CDR3 is TGCGCCAGCAGCTTAACCCCCAGCTCCTACGAGCAGTACGTC. Its translation is CASSLTPSSYEQYV.